These 23 T cell receptor beta chains share one sample of origin, sequenced in a study of a mutant IDH1 vaccine in newly diagnosed glioma. Sequenced by immunoSEQ multiplex PCR; TCRdb stores in-frame clones only, minus some. The table has over 30,000 clones, around 83% seen once. Time point in this sample: baseline, week 1 (first vaccination visit). The treatment was: pre-vaccination baseline after standard-of-care therapy. Source: peripheral blood mononuclear cells (PBMCs), taken from a glioma patient treated with radiotherapy, temozolomide or both. Every receptor here comes from a man in his fifties or sixties with glioma. Some clones in this sample may be carry-over from other donors' samples.

V gene TRBV5-4 combines with J gene TRBJ2-3; D is unclear. CDR1 and CDR2 from the germline V gene are SGHNT and YYREEE (reference sequence). The V end was cut by 7 bases, the J end by 2 bases, with 11 bases between. The CDR3 spans 13 residues. CDR3 DNA sequence: TGTGCCAGCCGGAACCAAGACACAGATACGCAGTATTTT. Protein sequence: CASRNQDTDTQYF.

The chain employs TRBV19 and TRBJ2-7; 8 positions agree with TRBD2. Germline V CDR1 and CDR2: LNHDA, SQIVND (reference sequence). The V and J ends lost 0 bases and 4 bases, in that order; junction bases with no gene match: 2. The CDR3 is 14 amino acids. The CDR3 region has the DNA TGTGCCAGTAGTATAGACCAGCGGGAGTACGAGCAGTACTTC. Its protein product is CASSIDQREYEQYF.

The rearrangement links TRBV29-1 to TRBJ1-1; no clear D. The V end was cut by 4 bases, the J end by 0 bases, with 9 bases between. This CDR3 comprises 13 residues. Germline CDR1 is SQVTM and CDR2 is ANQGSEA. Here the CDR3 DNA reads TGCAGCGTTGTCGGCAGGATGAACACTGAAGCTTTCTTT. Amino acids: CSVVGRMNTEAFF.

The J gene is TRBJ2-7, the V gene TRBV6-1; maybe TRBD2 (5 bases). The germline CDR1 and CDR2 sequences are MNHNS and SASEGT. The ends were cut back, 7 bases at V and 4 bases at J, with 5 bases in the middle. CDR3 size: 10 residues. CDR3 protein: CASTGYEQYF. The CDR3 region has the DNA TGTGCCAGCACGGGATACGAGCAGTACTTC.

This sequence joins TRBV4-2 and TRBJ2-7; D may be TRBD2 (5 bases). With 0 bases removed from V and 2 bases from J, the gap between germline ends came to 8 bases. Germline loops: CDR1 LGHNA, CDR2 YNFKEQ. The CDR3 totals 14 residues. CDR3 DNA: TGTGCCAGCAGCCAAGACCGGGGAACCTACGAGCAGTACTTC. It encodes CASSQDRGTYEQYF.

The chain combines TRBV13 with TRBJ2-1, with 8 bases aligning to TRBD1. V shed 3 bases, J shed 8 bases, and the junction held 15 bases outside the gene matches. Germline loops: CDR1 PRHDT, CDR2 FYEKMQ (reference sequence). The CDR3 totals 17 residues. CDR3 bases: TGTGCCAGCAGCTTGGTTGGAGAGGGCAGGGGGCTGGATGAGCAGTTCTTC. The encoded protein is CASSLVGEGRGLDEQFF.

The V call is TRBV7-2, the J call TRBJ1-1; D gene unclear. CDR1 and CDR2 from the germline V gene are SGHTA and FQGNSA. The CDR3 covers 15 residues. V shed 4 bases and J shed 4 bases, with 16 bases lying between them. CDR3 protein: CASSYTPGAGTEAFF. Written as DNA, the CDR3 is TGTGCCAGCAGCTATACACCGGGCGCTGGCACTGAAGCTTTCTTT.

The chain joins TRBV2 to TRBJ1-6; no definite D call. Germline V gives CDR1 SNHLY, CDR2 FYNNEI. This CDR3 is 13 amino acids long. V was pared by 10 bases and J by 7 bases, with 14 bases between. CDR3 sequence reads: CAIRREANSPLHF. The DNA of the CDR3 is TGTGCCATCCGTAGGGAGGCGAATTCACCCCTCCACTTT.

The V call is TRBV2, the J call TRBJ2-1; 13 bases are shared with TRBD2. Trimming removed 5 bases from V and 8 bases from J; junction bases left unmatched: 6. The CDR3 loop spans 15 amino acids. CDR1 and CDR2 (germline): SNHLY, FYNNEI. CDR3 sequence: CASSPTSGGGDEQFF. The CDR3 region has the DNA TGTGCCAGCAGTCCAACTAGCGGGGGGGGCGATGAGCAGTTCTTC.

V usage is TRBV5-1 and J usage is TRBJ2-3, with 12 bases lining up with TRBD2. J lost 6 bases, V lost 5 bases, and 1 base had no gene match. This CDR3 spans 13 amino acids. The germline V gene encodes CDR1 SGHRS and CDR2 YFSETQ. The CDR3 DNA reads TGCGCCAGCAGGACTAGCGGGAGTGATACGCAGTATTTT. This sequence encodes CASRTSGSDTQYF.

This clone was observed a single time. The chain uses TRBV29-1 and TRBJ2-7, with D possibly TRBD1 on 6 matching bases. This CDR3 has 13 residues. Trimming removed 6 bases from V and 8 bases from J, with 20 bases in between. Germline loops: CDR1 SQVTM, CDR2 ANQGSEA. The CDR3 region is CSVADLQGPQQYF. Written as DNA, the CDR3 is TGCAGCGTGGCTGATTTGCAGGGGCCGCAGCAGTACTTC.

This chain joins TRBV15 and TRBJ1-3; unclear D gene. Germline V gene data show CDR1 as LNHNV and CDR2 as YYDKDF (reference sequence). The CDR3 extends over 14 amino acids. V was trimmed by 8 bases and J by 2 bases, leaving 13 bases between them. CDR3 region: CATGVGLTGNTIYF. The DNA of the CDR3 is TGTGCCACCGGGGTTGGACTCACTGGAAACACCATATATTTT.

The V call is TRBV6-5, the J call TRBJ2-7; D possibly matches TRBD1 or TRBD2 (5 bases each). This CDR3 is 11 amino acids long. V lost 6 bases, J lost 6 bases, and 9 bases lay in between. CDR1 and CDR2 from the germline V gene are MNHEY and SVGAGI. The CDR3 region is CASSHGAEQYF. The CDR3 bases are TGTGCCAGCAGCCACGGGGCCGAGCAGTACTTC.

The chain joins TRBV10-3 to TRBJ2-7; TRBD1 matches 9 bases. J lost 2 bases, V lost 11 bases, and 13 bases had no gene match. The germline V gene has CDR1 ENHRY and CDR2 SYGVKD. This CDR3 spans 15 amino acids. The CDR3 here is CASSPRTGEPYEQYF. The CDR3 DNA is TGTGCCTCCAGCCCGAGGACAGGGGAACCCTACGAGCAGTACTTC.

V gene TRBV27 combines with J gene TRBJ1-1; D may be TRBD1 (6 bases). V was clipped by 0 bases and J by 3 bases, with 17 bases between them. The CDR3 length is 17 residues. Germline CDR1 is MNHEY and CDR2 is SMNVEV (reference sequence). CDR3 DNA sequence: TGTGCCAGCAGTTTATCTTGGTTTAGGGGGAGGCACACTGAAGCTTTCTTT. Translated, it gives CASSLSWFRGRHTEAFF.

J is TRBJ2-4 and V is TRBV5-4; possibly TRBD1 or TRBD2 for D (5 bases each). The CDR3 is 15 residues long. The V and J ends lost 4 bases and 0 bases respectively, with 11 bases between them. CDR1 and CDR2 (germline): SGHNT, YYREEE (reference sequence). The CDR3 DNA is TGTGCCAGCAGCCACGGGACGACAGCCAAAAACATTCAGTACTTC. Translating it yields CASSHGTTAKNIQYF.

CDR3 protein: CSVDRQGRTEAFF. DNA of the CDR3: TGCAGCGTTGATAGACAGGGAAGGACTGAAGCTTTCTTT. This chain joins TRBV29-1 and TRBJ1-1, with 7 bases that match TRBD1. V shed 3 bases, J shed 5 bases, and the junction held 6 bases outside the gene matches. Germline V lookup: CDR1 SQVTM, CDR2 ANQGSEA. CDR3 size: 13 residues.

This clone was seen more than once but under ten times. V and J are TRBV6-4 and TRBJ2-3; 9 bases fit TRBD1. After removal of 4 bases from V and 2 bases from J, the junction contained 1 base not matched to a gene. This CDR3 comprises 14 residues. Germline loops: CDR1 MRHNA, CDR2 SNTAGT. The CDR3: CASSGTGDTDTQYF. In DNA form, the CDR3 reads TGTGCCAGCAGTGGGACAGGGGACACAGATACGCAGTATTTT.

The chain recombines TRBV19 with TRBJ2-7; 9 bases agree with TRBD1. The V and J ends lost 8 bases and 4 bases, in that order; junction bases with no gene match: 6. This CDR3 spans 13 amino acids. CDR1 LNHDA and CDR2 SQIVND come from the germline V gene (reference sequence). The CDR3 loop reads CASSGTGLYEQYF. CDR3 DNA: TGTGCCAGTTCCGGGACAGGGCTATACGAGCAGTACTTC.

The V and J genes are TRBV2 and TRBJ2-7, with D perhaps TRBD1 (5 bases). This CDR3 is 14 amino acids long. Trimming took 4 bases from V and 0 from J, leaving 10 bases between them. In germline, CDR1 is SNHLY, CDR2 FYNNEI. The CDR3: CASSGGSLSYEQYF. The CDR3 DNA is TGTGCCAGCAGTGGGGGCTCCCTCTCCTACGAGCAGTACTTC.

The chain has TRBV6-5 and TRBJ1-1; TRBD1 might be the D (6 bases). Looked up from germline, CDR1 is MNHEY and CDR2 is SVGAGI. V was clipped by 5 bases and J by 5 bases, with 18 bases between them. The CDR3 loop spans 15 amino acids. The CDR3 region has the DNA TGTGCCAGCAGTCAACCTCGGGGGCGGACGACTGAAGCTTTCTTT. This codes for CASSQPRGRTTEAFF.

V is TRBV9 and J is TRBJ1-1; D remains unclear. Germline V gives CDR1 SGDLS, CDR2 YYNGEE. CDR3 size: 17 residues. The germline V and J ends were trimmed by 4 bases and 1 base, with 20 bases remaining between them. This CDR3 reads CASSRPHLRTENTEAFF. In nucleotides, the CDR3 is TGTGCCAGCAGCCGCCCGCACCTCAGAACGGAGAACACTGAAGCTTTCTTT.

The rearrangement links TRBV27 to TRBJ2-7; D ambiguous. Germline CDR1 MNHEY, CDR2 SMNVEV (reference sequence). This CDR3 spans 13 amino acids. The V end lost 3 bases, the J end lost 4 bases, and 10 bases lay between the germline ends. CDR3 in amino acids: CASSFGPSYEQYF. The CDR3 bases are TGTGCCAGCAGTTTTGGGCCCTCTTACGAGCAGTACTTC.